The rows below give T cell receptor beta chains drawn from one sample of a study of cytomegalovirus exposure and HLA in healthy donors. Assay: immunoSEQ multiplex PCR; the TCRdb copy retains only in-frame clones and omits some. The profile shows about 170,000 clones, approximately 84% of them singletons. The sample consisted of PBMCs. The receptor set was obtained from a woman in her forties or fifties in good health and CMV-seropositive. The CDR3 runs from the conserved cysteine through the conserved F or W. A D gene is named only where the DNA matches it firmly. A row's size may be missing; if present it is once, few, many or a size class.

TRBV4-3,NA,NA,TRBJ2-5,CASSLGVEETQYF,TGCGCCAGCAGCCTCGGGGTCGAAGAGACCCAGTACTTC
TRBV29-1,NA,NA,TRBJ1-1,CSVGEWSTEAFF,TGCAGCGTTGGGGAGTGGAGCACTGAAGCTTTCTTT
TRBV7-9,NA,TRBD1,TRBJ1-5,CASSLQGDQPQHF,TGTGCCAGCAGCTTACAGGGGGATCAGCCCCAGCATTTT
TRBV30,NA,NA,TRBJ1-5,CAWSTGGQPQHF,TGTGCCTGGAGTACTGGAGGGCAGCCCCAGCATTTT
TRBV6-4,NA,TRBD2,TRBJ2-1,CASSPRGLAGTSSYNEQFF,TGTGCCAGCAGTCCCCGCGGACTAGCGGGGACGAGCTCCTACAATGAGCAGTTCTTC
TRBV9,NA,NA,TRBJ2-2,CASSVVPGAGELFF,TGTGCCAGCAGCGTAGTTCCGGGGGCCGGGGAGCTGTTTTTT
TRBV7-2,NA,TRBD1,TRBJ1-1,CASSRQGAGTEAFF,TGTGCCAGCAGCCGACAGGGGGCAGGCACTGAAGCTTTCTTT
TRBV5-4,NA,TRBD2,TRBJ2-2,CASSPGTSGSPGELFF,TGTGCCAGCAGCCCGGGGACTAGCGGGAGCCCCGGGGAGCTGTTTTTT
TRBV19,NA,NA,TRBJ1-6,CASSIGSGNYYNSPLHF,TGTGCCAGTAGTATCGGCTCCGGGAACTATTATAATTCACCCCTCCACTTT
TRBV27,NA,NA,TRBJ1-5,CASSYRGVEQPQHF,TGTGCCAGCAGTTATAGGGGCGTAGAGCAGCCCCAGCATTTT
TRBV5-1,NA,TRBD1,TRBJ2-2,CASSLTNRGPGTGELFF,TGCGCCAGCAGCTTGACCAACAGGGGGCCGGGCACCGGGGAGCTGTTTTTT
TRBV9,NA,NA,TRBJ1-4,CASSNRVDFEKLFF,TGTGCCAGCAGCAACAGGGTGGATTTTGAAAAACTGTTTTTT
TRBV7-2,NA,NA,TRBJ2-2,CASRRSDTGELFF,TGTGCCAGCAGACGCTCAGACACCGGGGAGCTGTTTTTT
TRBV4-1,few,NA,TRBJ1-1,CASSEQASTEAFF,TGCGCCAGCAGCGAACAGGCCAGCACTGAAGCTTTCTTT
TRBV19,NA,TRBD1,TRBJ2-7,CASRQGKQQYF,TGTGCCAGTCGACAGGGGAAACAGCAGTACTTC
TRBV15,NA,NA,TRBJ2-1,CATSRAQGVYNEQFF,TGCGCCACCAGCAGAGCACAGGGCGTATACAATGAGCAGTTCTTC
TRBV27,NA,TRBD2,TRBJ2-2,CASSTTLAGGRTGELFF,TGTGCCAGCAGTACTACATTAGCGGGAGGGAGGACCGGGGAGCTGTTTTTT
TRBV9,NA,TRBD1,TRBJ1-2,CASSAGTGPYGYTF,TGTGCCAGCAGCGCCGGGACAGGACCTTATGGCTACACCTTC
TRBV28,NA,NA,TRBJ1-5,CASGGGAGQPQHF,TGTGCCAGCGGAGGGGGGGCAGGTCAGCCCCAGCATTTT
TRBV2,few,NA,TRBJ1-6,CASSEPPRSPLHF,TGTGCCAGCAGTGAACCGCCCAGATCACCCCTCCACTTT
TRBV15,NA,TRBD2,TRBJ2-1,CATSRPISGRANEQFF,TGTGCCACCAGCCGGCCTATTAGCGGGAGGGCGAATGAGCAGTTCTTC
TRBV2,NA,NA,TRBJ1-2,CASRDTGYYGYTF,TGTGCCAGCCGGGACACTGGATACTATGGCTACACCTTC
TRBV28,NA,TRBD1,TRBJ2-3,CASSPTDRGITQYF,TGTGCCAGCAGTCCGACGGACAGGGGGATCACGCAGTATTTT
TRBV5-1,NA,TRBD1,TRBJ1-6,CASSLLGQGNSPLHF,TGCGCCAGCAGCTTGTTGGGACAGGGCAATTCACCCCTCCACTTT
TRBV5-1,NA,NA,TRBJ2-3,CASSLEGASSTDTQYF,TGCGCCAGCAGCTTGGAAGGGGCATCTAGCACAGATACGCAGTATTTT
TRBV21-1,NA,NA,TRBJ2-1,CASSHISFGTGPNEQFF,TGTGCCAGCAGCCATATAAGTTTTGGAACAGGACCCAATGAGCAGTTCTTC
TRBV28,NA,TRBD1,TRBJ1-5,CASSLGTGSNQPQHF,TGTGCCAGCAGTCTCGGGACAGGTAGCAATCAGCCCCAGCATTTT
TRBV7-2,few,TRBD2,TRBJ2-7,CASSSPGLAGPPRYEQYF,TGTGCCAGCAGCTCTCCCGGACTAGCGGGGCCTCCCAGGTACGAGCAGTACTTC